This T cell receptor beta chain was identified in a study of T cell responses to AZD1222 COVID-19 vaccine. This clone was counted once. Its antigen is not known. Germline-derived CDR1 and CDR2 are SEHNR and FQNEAQ (reference sequence). V shed 5 bases and J 4 bases; nucleotides not matched to a gene: 6. CDR3 length: 14 amino acids. General study results and limits: Repertoires in all cases were sampled only once the peak T cell response had passed. White British donors predominated, females outnumbered males, and clonal diversity was possibly underestimated.

TCRdb keeps only in-frame clones here, not all; method: immunoSEQ multiplex PCR. The repertoire holds around 100,000 clones, with around 94% as singletons. The receptor was isolated from an adult in good health. V gene TRBV7-9 combines with J gene TRBJ1-2; 8 bases align to TRBD1. Sequenced here: peripheral blood, sampled on day 0 of AZD1222 vaccination. This CDR3 is CASSPKQGAYGYTF. As DNA, the CDR3 is TGTGCCAGCAGCCCTAAGCAGGGGGCCTATGGCTACACCTTC.